A single sample is the source of the 7 T cell receptor beta chains below, sequenced in a study of identical twins. TCRdb reprocessed the 5' RACE reads via MiXCR and lists one record per CDR3 protein. The sample consists of approximately 260,000 distinct CDR3 sequences, roughly 13% of them appearing once. Source material: memory (CD45RO+) T cells sorted from blood. The receptors were gathered from a woman aged 18-29 years in good health.

This clonotype was detected only a few times. In nucleotides, the CDR3 is TGCGCCAGCAGCAGTCTAGCGGGGGAGGATACGCAGTATTTT. Protein product: CASSSLAGEDTQYF. The chain links TRBV5-1 to TRBJ2-3; TRBD2 matches at 10 bases. V lost 4 bases and J lost 6; bases outside the gene matches: 5. Germline V gene sequence: CDR1 SGHRS, CDR2 YFSETQ. The CDR3 is 14 residues long.

This clonotype was counted at least ten times. The chain couples TRBV5-6 to TRBJ1-1; D is unresolved. V shed 1 base and J shed 4 bases, with 14 bases lying between them. This CDR3 has 15 amino acids. From germline, CDR1 is SGHDT and CDR2 YYEEEE. CDR3 bases: TGTGCCAGCAGCTTGTACGCCTGGGGAGGCACTGAAGCTTTCTTT. Its translation: CASSLYAWGGTEAFF.

This clonotype was recorded at least ten times. The V call is TRBV9, the J call TRBJ1-2; the match to TRBD1 covers 7 bases. Losses at the gene ends were 0 bases for V and 6 bases for J; bases not matched to a gene: 2. Germline CDR1 reads SGDLS; CDR2 reads YYNGEE. The CDR3 totals 13 residues. As DNA, the CDR3 is TGTGCCAGCAGCGTAGACAGGGGAGATGGCTACACCTTC. Translated, it gives CASSVDRGDGYTF.

This chain uses TRBV5-1 with TRBJ2-2; TRBD2 agrees at 8 bases. V gave up 4 bases and J gave up 5 bases; unmatched junction bases: 7. CDR3 length: 15 residues. Germline CDR1 SGHRS, CDR2 YFSETQ. The CDR3 nucleotides are TGCGCCAGCAGCGCCACGGGAGGGCGGACCGGGGAGCTGTTTTTT. Protein sequence: CASSATGGRTGELFF.

CDR3 amino acids: CSARSQGNQPQHF. CDR3 nucleotide sequence: TGCAGTGCTAGAAGCCAGGGCAATCAGCCCCAGCATTTT. This chain links TRBV20-1 with TRBJ1-5, with D hard to call. CDR1 is DFQATT and CDR2 is SNEGSKA in the germline V gene (reference sequence). The CDR3 is 13 amino acids. Deletions cut 2 bases from V and 2 bases from J, with 7 bases between.

The table lists this clonotype with a few counts. The chain has TRBV29-1 and TRBJ1-1; the match to TRBD1 covers 9 bases. Trimming took 7 bases from V and 1 from J; bases not matched to a gene: 4. This CDR3 spans 13 amino acids. Germline values: CDR1 SQVTM, CDR2 ANQGSEA. Here the CDR3 DNA reads TGCAGCGCACGACAGGGGGGGAACACTGAAGCTTTCTTT. Protein sequence: CSARQGGNTEAFF.

Here the CDR3 reads CASTLRDRAYEQYF. The DNA for the CDR3 is TGTGCCAGCACCCTTCGGGACAGGGCCTACGAGCAGTACTTC. This chain connects TRBV11-2 to TRBJ2-7; 9 bases match TRBD1. Trimming removed 7 bases from V and 2 bases from J; junction bases left unmatched: 6. From germline, CDR1 is SGHAT and CDR2 FQNNGV. The CDR3 consists of 14 residues.